The following is a TCR beta chain sequence with its context. The antigen is unknown. This specimen comes from a study of cytomegalovirus exposure and HLA in healthy donors. Overall study findings and caveats: Rare TCR sequences predominated, though certain public TCRs were found in many donors. Reported results showed that the classifier diagnosed cytomegalovirus status with high specificity and sensitivity.

The assay was immunoSEQ multiplex PCR, and TCRdb's table has in-frame clones only and misses some. The table shows approximately 65,000 clones, with 94% occurring only once. Germline loops: CDR1 SGHTA, CDR2 FQGTGA. The CDR3 runs 13 residues. Trimming left V 5 bases short and J 7 bases short, with 11 bases between. The TCR was taken from a woman between 18 and 29 years old in good health and CMV-seronegative. The specimen was PBMCs. V and J are TRBV7-3 and TRBJ2-2; maybe TRBD2 (6 bases). The CDR3 reads CASSPVGGGELFF. The CDR3 nucleotides are TGTGCCAGCAGCCCCGTCGGGGGCGGGGAGCTGTTTTTT.